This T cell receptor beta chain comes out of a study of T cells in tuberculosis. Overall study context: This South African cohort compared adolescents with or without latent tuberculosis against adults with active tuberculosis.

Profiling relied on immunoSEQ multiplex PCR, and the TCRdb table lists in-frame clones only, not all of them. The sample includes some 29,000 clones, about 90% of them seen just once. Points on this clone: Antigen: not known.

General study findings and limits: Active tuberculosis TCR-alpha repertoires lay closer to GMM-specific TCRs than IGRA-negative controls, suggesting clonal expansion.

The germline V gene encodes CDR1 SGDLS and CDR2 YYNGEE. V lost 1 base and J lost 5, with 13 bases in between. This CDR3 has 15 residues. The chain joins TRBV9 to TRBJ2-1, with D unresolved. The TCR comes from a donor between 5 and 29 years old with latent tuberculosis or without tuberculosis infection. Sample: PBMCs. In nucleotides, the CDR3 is TGTGCCAGCAGCGTACGTGGGCCTCAGGACAATGAGCAGTTCTTC. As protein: CASSVRGPQDNEQFF.